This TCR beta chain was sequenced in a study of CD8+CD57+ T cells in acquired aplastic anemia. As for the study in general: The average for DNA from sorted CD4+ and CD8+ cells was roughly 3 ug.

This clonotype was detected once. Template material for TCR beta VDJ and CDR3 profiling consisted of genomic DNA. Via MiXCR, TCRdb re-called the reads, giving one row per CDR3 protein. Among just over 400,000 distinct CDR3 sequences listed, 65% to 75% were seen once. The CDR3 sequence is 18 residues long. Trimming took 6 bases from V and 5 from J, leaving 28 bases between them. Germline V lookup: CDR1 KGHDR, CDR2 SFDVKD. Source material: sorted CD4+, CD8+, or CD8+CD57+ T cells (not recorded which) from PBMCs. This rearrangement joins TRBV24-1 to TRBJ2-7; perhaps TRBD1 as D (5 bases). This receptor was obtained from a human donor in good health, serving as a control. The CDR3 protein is CATSRGVASRGYNHEQYF. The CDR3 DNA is TGTGCCACCAGTAGAGGTGTGGCGTCTAGGGGTTATAACCACGAGCAGTACTTC.